Shown below are 8 T cell receptor beta chains from a single sample sequenced in a study of blood T cell repertoires in COVID-19. Sequencing was performed with immunoSEQ multiplex PCR; in TCRdb, only in-frame clones are kept and a portion is missing. The sample includes roughly 20,000 clones, 85% of them seen just once. What was sequenced was peripheral blood. The source of these receptors is a human donor with active COVID-19. The donor label of this sample is uncertain.

Only one count was recorded for this clone. The germline gene is not matched at one end of the junction; a read error may be the cause. The chain uses TRBV4-3 and TRBJ2-1, with D possibly matching TRBD2 (6 bases). In germline, CDR1 is LGHNA, CDR2 YSLEER. CDR3 length equals 13 residues. For the CDR3, the DNA is TGCGCCAGCAGCCGGGACTCCGACAATGAGCAGTTCTTC. Its translation: CASSRDSDNEQFF.

The chain has TRBV18 and TRBJ2-2; TRBD1 matches at 9 bases. This CDR3 has 14 residues. With V trimmed by 6 bases and J by 7 bases, 6 bases remained unmatched. Germline V gene sequence: CDR1 KGHSH, CDR2 LQKENI. The CDR3 DNA sequence: TGTGCCAGCTCTCGGGACAGGGACCACGGGGAGCTGTTTTTT. Translating gives CASSRDRDHGELFF.

The rearrangement links TRBV5-4 to TRBJ2-7; 8 nucleotides line up with TRBD1. V lost 0 bases to trimming and J lost 0 bases; unmatched junction nucleotides: 2. In germline, CDR1 is SGHNT, CDR2 YYREEE (reference sequence). The CDR3 spans 15 residues. Written as DNA, the CDR3 is TGTGCCAGCAGCTTGGATGGACAGGGCTCCTACGAGCAGTACTTC. It specifies CASSLDGQGSYEQYF.

The chain joins TRBV6-5 to TRBJ2-7; 7 nucleotides agree with TRBD1. V shed 6 bases, J shed 1 base, and the junction held 9 bases outside the gene matches. In germline, CDR1 is MNHEY, CDR2 SVGAGI. The CDR3 has 15 amino acids. The CDR3 nucleotides read TGTGCCAGCAGCGGACAGGAATCCCCTTCCTACGAGCAGTACTTC. Protein: CASSGQESPSYEQYF.

The V call is TRBV5-4, the J call TRBJ2-2, with no clear D. V dropped 4 bases and J dropped 3 bases, with 7 bases sitting between them. This CDR3 is built from 13 residues. Germline V gene data show CDR1 as SGHNT and CDR2 as YYREEE (reference sequence). CDR3 nucleotides: TGTGCCAGCAGCGGAGTATACACCGGGGAGCTGTTTTTT. Residues: CASSGVYTGELFF.

The CDR3 DNA reads as TGTGCCAGCAGTTTGTTACAGGGGGCGCGGACCCTCCACTTT. It encodes CASSLLQGARTLHF. The chain combines TRBV28 with TRBJ1-6, with 9 bases identical to TRBD1. Per the germline V gene, CDR1 is MDHEN and CDR2 is SYDVKM. J was trimmed by 14 bases and V by 3 bases; bases with no gene match: 8. CDR3 length equals 14 residues.

The rearrangement uses TRBV30 and TRBJ2-7; D remains ambiguous. Trimming shortened V by 4 bases and J by 1 base, and 8 bases separated the two germline ends. CDR3 length equals 12 residues. Looked up from germline, CDR1 is GTSNPN and CDR2 is SVGIG (reference sequence). The CDR3 DNA reads as TGTGCCTGGACTCAAACTTCCTACGAGCAGTACTTC. This gives the protein CAWTQTSYEQYF.

This sequence joins TRBV18 and TRBJ2-1; the match to TRBD2 covers 13 bases. The V and J ends lost 2 bases and 9 bases, in that order; junction bases with no gene match: 1. From germline, CDR1 is KGHSH and CDR2 LQKENI. The CDR3 has 14 amino acids. CDR3 DNA: TGTGCCAGCTCACCAGGACTAGCGGGAGCTGAGCAGTTCTTC. It codes for CASSPGLAGAEQFF.